One sample yielded the 8 T cell receptor beta chains listed below, sequenced in a study of blood T cell repertoires in COVID-19. Data came from immunoSEQ multiplex PCR; TCRdb stores just in-frame clones and leaves some out. The profile shows roughly 250,000 clones, 75% to 90% of them singletons. The sequencing input was peripheral blood. These receptors all stem from a man aged 25 to 40 with acute or convalescent COVID-19.

This clone came up a few times. The chain recombines TRBV4-1 with TRBJ1-5; D remains ambiguous. The CDR3 runs to 16 residues. Per germline, CDR1 MGHRA and CDR2 YSYEKL. V gave up 0 bases and J gave up 4 bases, with 13 bases separating them. Written as DNA, the CDR3 is TGCGCCAGCAGCCAAGAAACGAGGTCCGGGAATCAGCCCCAGCATTTT. Protein product: CASSQETRSGNQPQHF.

J is TRBJ2-5 and V is TRBV5-4; D is perhaps TRBD2 (6 bases). Germline CDR1 reads SGHNT; CDR2 reads YYREEE (reference sequence). V lost 4 bases and J lost 7, with 14 bases in between. The CDR3 runs to 13 residues. The CDR3 spells CASSPPGLRTQYF. The CDR3 DNA follows: TGTGCCAGCAGCCCCCCGGGACTCCGGACCCAGTACTTC.

CDR3 loop: CASTRLPVQGASYGYTF. CDR3 coding DNA: TGTGCCAGCACCCGTCTGCCGGTACAGGGGGCCAGCTATGGCTACACCTTC. The chain is built from TRBV7-9 and TRBJ1-2; 9 bases agree with TRBD1. CDR1 and CDR2 (germline): SEHNR, FQNEAQ (reference sequence). CDR3 length: 17 residues. V trimming: 7 bases; J trimming: 4 bases; junction bases outside the gene matches: 16.

This chain joins TRBV5-4 and TRBJ1-6; 8 positions agree with TRBD1. Unmatched junction bases numbered 6, after V lost 2 bases and J lost 8 bases. The length of the CDR3 is 15 residues. Germline loops: CDR1 SGHNT, CDR2 YYREEE (reference sequence). CDR3 DNA sequence: TGTGCCAGCAGCTTTTACAGGGGGAGTTATTCACCCCTCCACTTT. It translates to CASSFYRGSYSPLHF.

The rearrangement links TRBV30 to TRBJ1-1, with D perhaps TRBD1 (5 bases). The ends were cut back, 1 base at V and 1 base at J, with 10 bases in the middle. Germline CDR1 is GTSNPN and CDR2 is SVGIG (reference sequence). There are 14 residues in the CDR3. CDR3 protein: CAWSDWTRNTEAFF. The CDR3 region has the DNA TGTGCCTGGAGTGACTGGACAAGGAACACTGAAGCTTTCTTT.

This sequence joins TRBV24-1 and TRBJ1-5, with D uncertain. The CDR3 covers 13 residues. V was cut by 1 base and J by 7 bases, with 7 bases left in between. The V gene's germline CDR1 is KGHDR and CDR2 SFDVKD. The CDR3 sequence: CATSDFQMQPQHF. The DNA of the CDR3 is TGTGCCACCAGTGATTTTCAGATGCAGCCCCAGCATTTT.

The chain is built from TRBV5-4 and TRBJ2-7, with 11 bases matching TRBD2. The germline V gene encodes CDR1 SGHNT and CDR2 YYREEE (reference sequence). The trim removed 2 bases at V and 2 bases at J, leaving 6 bases unmatched. CDR3 length: 16 residues. CDR3 residues: CASSLGGSGGAYEQYF. In nucleotides, the CDR3 is TGTGCCAGCAGCTTAGGCGGTAGCGGGGGGGCCTACGAGCAGTACTTC.

This clone appeared a few times. The chain carries TRBV19 and TRBJ1-1; D remains ambiguous. V gave up 8 bases and J gave up 8 bases, with 15 bases separating them. Germline V gene lookup returns CDR1 LNHDA and CDR2 SQIVND (reference sequence). The CDR3 length is 12 residues. CDR3 nucleotides: TGTGCCAGTTTGAACAGAGTTACCGAAGCTTTCTTT. Protein sequence: CASLNRVTEAFF. Looking up the rest from reference TRBV19 and TRBJ1-1 gives the full variable domain: DGGITQSPKYLFRKEGQNVTLSCEQNLNHDAMYWYRQDPGQGLRLIYYSQIVNDFQKGDIAEGYSVSREKKESFPLTVTSAQKNPTAFYLCASLNRVTEAFFGQGTRLTVV.